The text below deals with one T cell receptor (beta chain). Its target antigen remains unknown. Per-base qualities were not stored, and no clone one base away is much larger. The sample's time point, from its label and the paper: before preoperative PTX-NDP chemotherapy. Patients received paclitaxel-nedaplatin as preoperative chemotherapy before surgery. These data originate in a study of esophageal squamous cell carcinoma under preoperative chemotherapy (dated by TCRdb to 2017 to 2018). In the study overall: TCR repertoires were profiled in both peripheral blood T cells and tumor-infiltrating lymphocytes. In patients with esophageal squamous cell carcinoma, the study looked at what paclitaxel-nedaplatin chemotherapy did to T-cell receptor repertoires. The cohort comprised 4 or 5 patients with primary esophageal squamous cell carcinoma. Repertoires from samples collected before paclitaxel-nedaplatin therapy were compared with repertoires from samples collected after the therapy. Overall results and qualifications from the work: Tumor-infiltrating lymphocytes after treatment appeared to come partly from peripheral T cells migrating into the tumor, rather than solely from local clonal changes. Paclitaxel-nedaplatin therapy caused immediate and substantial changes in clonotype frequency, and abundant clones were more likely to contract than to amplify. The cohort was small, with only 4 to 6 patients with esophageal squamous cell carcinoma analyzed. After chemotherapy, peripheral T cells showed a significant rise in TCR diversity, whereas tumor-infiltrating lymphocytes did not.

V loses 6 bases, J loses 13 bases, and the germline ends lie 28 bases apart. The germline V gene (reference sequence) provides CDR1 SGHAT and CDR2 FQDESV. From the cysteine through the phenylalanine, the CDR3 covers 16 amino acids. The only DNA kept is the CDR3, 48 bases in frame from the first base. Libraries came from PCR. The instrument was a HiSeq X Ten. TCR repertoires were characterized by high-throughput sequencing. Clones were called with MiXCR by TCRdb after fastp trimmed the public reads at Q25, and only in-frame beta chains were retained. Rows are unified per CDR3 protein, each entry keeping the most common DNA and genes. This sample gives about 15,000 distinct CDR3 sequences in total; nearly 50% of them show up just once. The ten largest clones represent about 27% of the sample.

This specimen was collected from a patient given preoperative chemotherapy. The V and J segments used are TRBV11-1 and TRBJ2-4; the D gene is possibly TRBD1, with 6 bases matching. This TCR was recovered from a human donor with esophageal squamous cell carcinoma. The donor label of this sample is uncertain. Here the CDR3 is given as CASRVLGCRDKDTQYF. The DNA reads TGTGCCAGCAGGGTACTCGGCTGCAGGGACAAAGACACCCAGTACTTC.